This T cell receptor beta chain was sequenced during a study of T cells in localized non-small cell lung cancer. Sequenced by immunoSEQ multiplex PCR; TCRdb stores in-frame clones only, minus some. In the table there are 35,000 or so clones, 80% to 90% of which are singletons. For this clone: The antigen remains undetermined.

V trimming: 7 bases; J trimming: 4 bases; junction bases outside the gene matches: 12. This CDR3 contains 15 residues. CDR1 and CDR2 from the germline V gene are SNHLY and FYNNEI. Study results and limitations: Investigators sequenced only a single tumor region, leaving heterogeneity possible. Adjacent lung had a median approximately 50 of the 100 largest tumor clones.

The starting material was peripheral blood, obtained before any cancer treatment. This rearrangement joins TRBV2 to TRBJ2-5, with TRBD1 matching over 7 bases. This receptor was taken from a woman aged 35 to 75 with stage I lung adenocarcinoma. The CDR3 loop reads CASNRHRGVLETQYF. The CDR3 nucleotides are TGTGCCAGCAATCGGCACAGGGGTGTTCTAGAGACCCAGTACTTC.